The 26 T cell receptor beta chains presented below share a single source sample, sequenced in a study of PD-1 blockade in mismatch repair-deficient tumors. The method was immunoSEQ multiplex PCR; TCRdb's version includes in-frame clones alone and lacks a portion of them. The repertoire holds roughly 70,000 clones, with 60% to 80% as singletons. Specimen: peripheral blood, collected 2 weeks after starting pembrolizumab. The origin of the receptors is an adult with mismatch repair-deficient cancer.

This CDR3 is CASSLDLGLGNQPQHF. The CDR3 DNA sequence: TGTGCCAGCAGCTTGGATCTGGGGCTGGGCAATCAGCCCCAGCATTTT. The V gene is TRBV5-4, the J gene TRBJ1-5, with D perhaps TRBD1 (5 bases). The germline CDR1 and CDR2 sequences are SGHNT and YYREEE (reference sequence). V was trimmed by 0 bases and J by 2 bases, leaving 12 bases between them. This CDR3 spans 16 amino acids.

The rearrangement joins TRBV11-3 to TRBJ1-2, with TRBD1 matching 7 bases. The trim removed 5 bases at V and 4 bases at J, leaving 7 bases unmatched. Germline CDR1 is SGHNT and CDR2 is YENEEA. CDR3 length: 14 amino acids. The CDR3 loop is CASSPDRQGYGYTF. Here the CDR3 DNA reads TGTGCCAGCAGCCCCGACCGACAGGGCTATGGCTACACCTTC.

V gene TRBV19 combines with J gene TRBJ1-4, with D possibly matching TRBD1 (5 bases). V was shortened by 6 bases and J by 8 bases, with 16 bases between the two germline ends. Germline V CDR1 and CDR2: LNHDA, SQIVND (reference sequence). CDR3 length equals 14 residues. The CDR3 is CASSPSRGAEKLFF. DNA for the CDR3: TGTGCCAGTAGCCCATCGAGGGGCGCCGAAAAACTGTTTTTT.

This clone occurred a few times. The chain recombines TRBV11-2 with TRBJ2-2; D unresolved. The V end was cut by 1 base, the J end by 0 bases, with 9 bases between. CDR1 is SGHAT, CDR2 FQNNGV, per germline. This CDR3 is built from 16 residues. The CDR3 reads CASSLATSANTGELFF. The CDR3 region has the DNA TGTGCCAGCAGCTTAGCAACTTCCGCGAACACCGGGGAGCTGTTTTTT.

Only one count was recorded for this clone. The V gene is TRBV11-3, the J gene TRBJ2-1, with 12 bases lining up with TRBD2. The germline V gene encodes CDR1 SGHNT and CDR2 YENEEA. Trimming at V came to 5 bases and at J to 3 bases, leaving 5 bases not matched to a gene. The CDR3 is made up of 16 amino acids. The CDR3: CASSPRGLAGYNEQFF. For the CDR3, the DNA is TGTGCCAGCAGCCCCCGGGGACTAGCGGGCTACAATGAGCAGTTCTTC.

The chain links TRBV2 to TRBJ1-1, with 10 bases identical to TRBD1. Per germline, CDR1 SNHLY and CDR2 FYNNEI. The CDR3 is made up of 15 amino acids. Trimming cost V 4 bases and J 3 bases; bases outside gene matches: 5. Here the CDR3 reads CASSVMGQGYTEAFF. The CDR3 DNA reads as TGTGCCAGCAGTGTAATGGGACAGGGGTACACTGAAGCTTTCTTT.

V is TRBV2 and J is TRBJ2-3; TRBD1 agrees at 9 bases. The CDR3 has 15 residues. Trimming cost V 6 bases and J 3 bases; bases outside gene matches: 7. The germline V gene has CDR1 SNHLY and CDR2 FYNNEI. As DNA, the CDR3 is TGTGCCAGCAGACGGGGGACAGGGCCGACAGATACGCAGTATTTT. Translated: CASRRGTGPTDTQYF.

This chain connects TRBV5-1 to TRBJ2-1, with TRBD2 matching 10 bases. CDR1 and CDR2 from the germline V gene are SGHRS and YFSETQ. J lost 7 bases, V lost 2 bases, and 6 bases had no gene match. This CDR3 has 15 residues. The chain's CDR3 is CASSFTSGIRNEQFF. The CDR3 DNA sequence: TGCGCCAGCAGCTTTACTAGCGGGATAAGGAATGAGCAGTTCTTC.

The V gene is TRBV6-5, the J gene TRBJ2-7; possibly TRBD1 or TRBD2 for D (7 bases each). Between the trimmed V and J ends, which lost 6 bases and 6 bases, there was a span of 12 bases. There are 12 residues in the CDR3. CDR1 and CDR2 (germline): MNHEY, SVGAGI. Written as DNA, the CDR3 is TGTGCCAGCAGGCAGGGGGAGGGCGAGCAGTACTTC. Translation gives CASRQGEGEQYF.

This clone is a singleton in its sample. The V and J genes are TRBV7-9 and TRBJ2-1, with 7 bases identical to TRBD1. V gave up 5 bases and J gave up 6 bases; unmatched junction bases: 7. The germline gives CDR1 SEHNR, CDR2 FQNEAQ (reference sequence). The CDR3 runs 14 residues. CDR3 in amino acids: CASSQGAGGNEQFF. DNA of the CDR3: TGTGCCAGCAGCCAAGGGGCAGGGGGCAATGAGCAGTTCTTC.

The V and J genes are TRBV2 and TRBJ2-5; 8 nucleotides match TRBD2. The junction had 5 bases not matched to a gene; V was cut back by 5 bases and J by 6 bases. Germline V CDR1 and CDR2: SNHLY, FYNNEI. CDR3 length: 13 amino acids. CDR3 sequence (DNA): TGTGCCAGCAGTTTTAGCGGGAAACAGACCCAGTACTTC. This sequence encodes CASSFSGKQTQYF.

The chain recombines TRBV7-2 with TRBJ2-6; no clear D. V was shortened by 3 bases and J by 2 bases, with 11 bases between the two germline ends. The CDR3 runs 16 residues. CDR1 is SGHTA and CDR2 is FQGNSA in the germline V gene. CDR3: CASSLRSGAGANVLTF. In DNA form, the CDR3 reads TGTGCCAGCAGCTTGAGGTCAGGTGCTGGGGCCAACGTCCTGACTTTC.

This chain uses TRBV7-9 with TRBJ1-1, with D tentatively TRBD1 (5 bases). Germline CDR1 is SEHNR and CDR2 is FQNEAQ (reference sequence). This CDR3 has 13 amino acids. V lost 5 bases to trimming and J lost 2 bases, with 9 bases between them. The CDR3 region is CASSAGGNTEAFF. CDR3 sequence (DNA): TGTGCCAGCAGCGCTGGGGGTAACACTGAAGCTTTCTTT.

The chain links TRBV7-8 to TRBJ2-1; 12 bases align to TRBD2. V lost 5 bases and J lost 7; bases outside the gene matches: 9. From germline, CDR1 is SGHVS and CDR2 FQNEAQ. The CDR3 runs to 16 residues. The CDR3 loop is CASSLGTSGHYNEQFF. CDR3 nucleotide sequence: TGTGCCAGCAGCCTAGGGACTAGCGGGCACTATAATGAGCAGTTCTTC. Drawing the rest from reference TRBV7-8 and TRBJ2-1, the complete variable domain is GAGVSQSPRYKVAKRGQDVALRCDPISGHVSLFWYQQALGQGPEFLTYFQNEAQLDKSGLPSDRFFAERPEGSVSTLKIQRTQQEDSAVYLCASSLGTSGHYNEQFFGPGTRLTVL.

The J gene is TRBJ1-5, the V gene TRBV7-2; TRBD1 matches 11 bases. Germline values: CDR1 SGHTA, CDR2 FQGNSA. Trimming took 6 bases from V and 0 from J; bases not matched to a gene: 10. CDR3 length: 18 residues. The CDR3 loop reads CASRPGTGGPYSNQPQHF. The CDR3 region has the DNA TGTGCCAGCAGACCCGGGACAGGGGGACCATATAGCAATCAGCCCCAGCATTTT.

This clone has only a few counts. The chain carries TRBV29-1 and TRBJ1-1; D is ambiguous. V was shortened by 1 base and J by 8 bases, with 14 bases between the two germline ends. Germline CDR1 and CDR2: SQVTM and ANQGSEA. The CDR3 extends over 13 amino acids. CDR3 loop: CSVEGGRAQEAFF. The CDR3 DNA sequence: TGCAGCGTTGAAGGGGGTAGGGCGCAGGAAGCTTTCTTT.

CDR3 in DNA: TGTGCCAGCAGTTTAACAGGGGGCAAAGTGAATGAGCAGTTCTTC. Translated, it gives CASSLTGGKVNEQFF. The rearrangement joins TRBV7-9 to TRBJ2-1, with TRBD1 matching 9 bases. CDR1 and CDR2 from the germline V gene are SEHNR and FQNEAQ (reference sequence). The CDR3 runs to 15 residues. V lost 6 bases, J lost 7 bases, and 10 bases stayed unmatched. Using reference TRBV7-9 and TRBJ2-1 for the parts outside the CDR3, the full variable domain is DTGVSQNPRHKITKRGQNVTFRCDPISEHNRLYWYRQTLGQGPEFLTYFQNEAQLEKSRLLSDRFSAERPKGSFSTLEIQRTEQGDSAMYLCASSLTGGKVNEQFFGPGTRLTVL.

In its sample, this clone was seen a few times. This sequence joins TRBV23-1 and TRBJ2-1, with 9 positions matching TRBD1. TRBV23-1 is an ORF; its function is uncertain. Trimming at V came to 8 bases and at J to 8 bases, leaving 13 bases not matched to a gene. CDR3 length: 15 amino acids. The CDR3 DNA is TGCGCCAGCGAGTTGGACCGGGACAGGGTCCATGAGCAGTTCTTC. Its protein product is CASELDRDRVHEQFF.

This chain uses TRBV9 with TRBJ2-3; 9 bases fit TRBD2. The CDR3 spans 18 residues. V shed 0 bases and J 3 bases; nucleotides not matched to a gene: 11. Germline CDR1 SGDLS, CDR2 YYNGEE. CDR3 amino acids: CASSVAGGRALGTDTQYF. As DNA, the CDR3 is TGTGCCAGCAGCGTAGCTGGCGGGAGGGCCCTCGGGACAGATACGCAGTATTTT.

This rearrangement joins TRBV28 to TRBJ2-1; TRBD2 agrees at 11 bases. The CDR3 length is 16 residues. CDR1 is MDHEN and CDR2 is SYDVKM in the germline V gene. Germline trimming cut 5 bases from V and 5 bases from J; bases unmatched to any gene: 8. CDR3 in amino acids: CASSTPGTSGNNEQFF. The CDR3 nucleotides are TGTGCCAGCAGTACGCCCGGGACTAGCGGAAACAATGAGCAGTTCTTC.

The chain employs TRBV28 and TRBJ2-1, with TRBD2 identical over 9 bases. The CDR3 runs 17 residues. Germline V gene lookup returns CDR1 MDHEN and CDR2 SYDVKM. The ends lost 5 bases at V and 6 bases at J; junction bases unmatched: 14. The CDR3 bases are TGTGCCAGCAGTCCTTGGGAGGCGGGACTAGCCGCCAATGAGCAGTTCTTC. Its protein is CASSPWEAGLAANEQFF. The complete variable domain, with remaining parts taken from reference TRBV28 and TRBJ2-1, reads DVKVTQSSRYLVKRTGEKVFLECVQDMDHENMFWYRQDPGLGLRLIYFSYDVKMKEKGDIPEGYSVSREKKERFSLILESASTNQTSMYLCASSPWEAGLAANEQFFGPGTRLTVL.

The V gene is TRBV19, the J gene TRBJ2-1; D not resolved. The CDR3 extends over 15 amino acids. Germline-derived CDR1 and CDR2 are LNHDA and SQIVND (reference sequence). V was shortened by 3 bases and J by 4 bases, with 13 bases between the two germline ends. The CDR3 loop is CASSIEGMVYNEQFF. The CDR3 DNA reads TGTGCCAGTAGTATCGAAGGGATGGTATACAATGAGCAGTTCTTC.

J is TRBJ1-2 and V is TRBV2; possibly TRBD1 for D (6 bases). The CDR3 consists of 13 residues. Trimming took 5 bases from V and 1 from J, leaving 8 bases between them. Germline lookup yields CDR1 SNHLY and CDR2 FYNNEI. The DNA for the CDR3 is TGTGCCAGCAGTCCCAGGGGTAACTATGGCTACACCTTC. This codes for CASSPRGNYGYTF.

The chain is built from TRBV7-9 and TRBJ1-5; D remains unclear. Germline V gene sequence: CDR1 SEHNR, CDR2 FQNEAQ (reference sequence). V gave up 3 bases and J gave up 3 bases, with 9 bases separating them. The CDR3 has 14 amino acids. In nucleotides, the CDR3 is TGTGCCAGCAGCTTTGGCCAGATCAATCAGCCCCAGCATTTT. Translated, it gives CASSFGQINQPQHF. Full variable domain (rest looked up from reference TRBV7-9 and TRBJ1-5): DTGVSQNPRHKITKRGQNVTFRCDPISEHNRLYWYRQTLGQGPEFLTYFQNEAQLEKSRLLSDRFSAERPKGSFSTLEIQRTEQGDSAMYLCASSFGQINQPQHFGDGTRLSIL.

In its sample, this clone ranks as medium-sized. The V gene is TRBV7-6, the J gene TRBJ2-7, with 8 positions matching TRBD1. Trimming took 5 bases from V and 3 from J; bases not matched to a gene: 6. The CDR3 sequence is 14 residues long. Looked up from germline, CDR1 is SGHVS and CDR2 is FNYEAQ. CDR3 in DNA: TGTGCCAGCAGCGCGCCCGACAGGGGCTACGAGCAGTACTTC. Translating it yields CASSAPDRGYEQYF.

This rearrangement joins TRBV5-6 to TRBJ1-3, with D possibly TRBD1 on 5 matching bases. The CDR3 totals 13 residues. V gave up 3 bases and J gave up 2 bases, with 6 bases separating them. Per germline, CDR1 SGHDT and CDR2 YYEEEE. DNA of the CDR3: TGTGCCAGCAGCTGGGGCACTGGAAACACCATATATTTT. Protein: CASSWGTGNTIYF.